The 2 T cell receptor beta chains below all came from one sample that was sequenced in a study of blood T cell repertoires in COVID-19. Data came from immunoSEQ multiplex PCR; TCRdb stores just in-frame clones and leaves some out. The table lists approximately 140,000 clones, 84% of them singletons. Sequenced material: peripheral blood. The receptors were gathered from a man in his 70s with acute or convalescent COVID-19.

This chain uses TRBV27 with TRBJ2-1; TRBD2 agrees at 7 bases. This CDR3 contains 18 residues. Per germline, CDR1 MNHEY and CDR2 SMNVEV (reference sequence). V lost 1 base to trimming and J lost 8 bases; unmatched junction nucleotides: 17. CDR3: CASSLLYENARLADEQFF. CDR3 nucleotide sequence: TGTGCCAGCAGTTTATTGTACGAGAATGCTAGACTAGCAGATGAGCAGTTCTTC.

The V call is TRBV11-2, the J call TRBJ2-7; tentatively, D is TRBD2 (7 bases). This CDR3 contains 15 residues. The germline gives CDR1 SGHAT, CDR2 FQNNGV. Trimming removed 5 bases from V and 5 bases from J, with 19 bases in between. CDR3 loop: CASSPELGGLDEQYF. CDR3 DNA sequence: TGTGCCAGCAGCCCCGAGCTGGGGGGGCTGGACGAGCAGTACTTC.